Below are 11 T cell receptor beta chains sequenced from a single sample in a study of T cell repertoires in cytomegalovirus infection. TCRdb re-called the reads with MiXCR, one entry per CDR3 protein. This table holds hundreds of thousands of distinct CDR3 sequences, around a third found once. These receptors have no known antigen. Sequencing used cultured PBMCs, obtained from culture after CMV antigen stimulation. The receptor set was obtained from a human donor in good health (CMV status not recorded). Some clones in this sample may be carry-over from other donors' samples.

This clonotype was recorded many times. The chain combines TRBV10-2 with TRBJ2-3, with 9 bases that match TRBD2. The length of the CDR3 is 17 residues. Germline loops: CDR1 WSHSY, CDR2 SAAADI. V shed 4 bases, J shed 4 bases, and the junction held 12 bases outside the gene matches. In DNA form, the CDR3 reads TGCGCCAGCAGTGCCCCCCACGGCGGGAGGGCCTCAGATACGCAGTATTTT. Its protein is CASSAPHGGRASDTQYF.

This clonotype was seen repeatedly, ten times or more. V usage is TRBV12-3 or TRBV12-4 and J usage is TRBJ2-1; D is perhaps TRBD2 (8 bases). There are 14 residues in the CDR3. Trimming stripped 5 bases from V and 10 bases from J, with 18 bases between. The CDR3 DNA follows: TGTGCCAGCAGTCTCCTAGCGGGCAGGGGGGAGCAGTTCTTC. It codes for CASSLLAGRGEQFF.

The gene calls are TRBV29-1 and TRBJ1-1; 7 nucleotides match TRBD1. V lost 4 bases, J lost 5 bases, and 4 bases stayed unmatched. There are 12 residues in the CDR3. Germline V CDR1 and CDR2: SQVTM, ANQGSEA. The CDR3 loop reads CSVVRGLTEAFF. As DNA, the CDR3 is TGCAGCGTTGTTAGGGGGCTAACTGAAGCTTTCTTT.

This chain links TRBV7-2 with TRBJ2-3, with 7 bases lining up with TRBD2. The CDR3 contains 19 residues. CDR1 and CDR2 from the germline V gene are SGHTA and FQGNSA. The junction had 26 bases not matched to a gene; V was cut back by 2 bases and J by 12 bases. The CDR3 bases are TGTGCCAGCAGCTTAATCTCATCCGCGTCCGGGGGGACGCGAGTAGGACAGTATTTT. It codes for CASSLISSASGGTRVGQYF.

Ten or more counts support this clonotype. The J gene is TRBJ1-2, the V gene TRBV7-2; weak D call: TRBD1 (6 bases). The CDR3 covers 13 residues. Trimming stripped 4 bases from V and 7 bases from J, with 13 bases between. CDR1 and CDR2 (germline): SGHTA, FQGNSA. The CDR3 coding sequence is TGTGCCAGCAGCTCTCGTCAAGGGGGTGGCTACACCTTC. It encodes CASSSRQGGGYTF.

The J gene is TRBJ2-1, the V gene TRBV24-1; 7 bases match TRBD1. V shed 6 bases and J 4 bases; nucleotides not matched to a gene: 2. The germline CDR1 and CDR2 sequences are KGHDR and SFDVKD. The CDR3 length is 13 residues. This chain's CDR3 is CATSTTGYNEQFF. In DNA form, the CDR3 reads TGTGCCACCAGTACGACAGGGTACAATGAGCAGTTCTTC.

Only a few counts were recorded for this clonotype. CDR3 in DNA: TGTGCCAGCAGCCAATCGGTACAGGGGAACACCGGGGAGCTGTTTTTT. It translates to CASSQSVQGNTGELFF. This sequence joins TRBV4-2 and TRBJ2-2; perhaps TRBD1 as D (6 bases). Germline assignment: CDR1 LGHNA and CDR2 YNFKEQ. The CDR3 totals 16 residues. The V gene lost 2 bases and the J gene lost 1 base, with 11 bases spanning the gap.

This chain uses TRBV20-1 with TRBJ2-1, with 7 bases identical to TRBD2. The CDR3 length is 16 residues. CDR1 is DFQATT, CDR2 SNEGSKA, per germline (reference sequence). The V gene end was trimmed by 4 bases and the J gene end by 0 bases; junction bases not matched to a gene: 9. CDR3 region: CSAITGRGGSYNEQFF. CDR3 in DNA: TGCAGTGCTATAACGGGGAGGGGAGGCTCCTACAATGAGCAGTTCTTC.

This clonotype was counted a few times. The chain couples TRBV7-4 to TRBJ2-3; TRBD2 matches 9 bases. CDR1 is SGHVT, CDR2 SQSDAQ, per germline. The CDR3 is 15 amino acids. After removal of 8 bases from V and 2 bases from J, the junction contained 8 bases not matched to a gene. CDR3 amino acids: CASGGLAGTTDTQYF. CDR3 coding DNA: TGTGCCAGCGGGGGTCTAGCGGGAACCACAGATACGCAGTATTTT.

This clonotype showed up just a few times. This chain links TRBV20-1 with TRBJ1-5, with unresolved D. V dropped 0 bases and J dropped 3 bases, with 9 bases sitting between them. The CDR3 has 14 residues. CDR1 is DFQATT, CDR2 SNEGSKA, per germline (reference sequence). CDR3 bases: TGCAGTGCTAGAGACGGCAGGAACAATCAGCCCCAGCATTTT. Protein sequence: CSARDGRNNQPQHF.

There are many counts of this clonotype. The chain joins TRBV7-9 to TRBJ1-1, with a tentative D call TRBD1 (6 bases). Germline V gene sequence: CDR1 SEHNR, CDR2 FQNEAQ (reference sequence). CDR3 length: 14 amino acids. Trimming cost V 5 bases and J 0 bases, with 10 bases left between them. The CDR3 nucleotides are TGTGCCAGCAGCCTACAGGGCATGAACACTGAAGCTTTCTTT. Translating gives CASSLQGMNTEAFF. Full variable domain (remainder filled in from reference TRBV7-9 and TRBJ1-1): DTGVSQNPRHKITKRGQNVTFRCDPISEHNRLYWYRQTLGQGPEFLTYFQNEAQLEKSRLLSDRFSAERPKGSFSTLEIQRTEQGDSAMYLCASSLQGMNTEAFFGQGTRLTVV.